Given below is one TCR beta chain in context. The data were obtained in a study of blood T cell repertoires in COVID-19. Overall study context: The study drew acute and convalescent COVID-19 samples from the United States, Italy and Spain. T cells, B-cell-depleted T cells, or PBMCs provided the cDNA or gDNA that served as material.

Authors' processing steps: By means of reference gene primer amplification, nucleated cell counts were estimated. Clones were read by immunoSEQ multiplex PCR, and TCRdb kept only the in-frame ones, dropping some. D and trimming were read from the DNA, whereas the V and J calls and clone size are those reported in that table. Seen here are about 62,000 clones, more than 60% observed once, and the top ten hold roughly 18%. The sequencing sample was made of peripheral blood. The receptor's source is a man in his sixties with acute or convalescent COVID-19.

The CDR3 sequence is CASSDRGGTEAFF. The CDR3 bases are TGTGCCAGCAGCGACAGGGGCGGGACTGAAGCTTTCTTT. The chain uses TRBV21-1 and TRBJ1-1; the DNA was not compared with TRBD1, the D call given in the table. TRBV21-1 constitutes a pseudogene. CDR3 length: 13 residues.